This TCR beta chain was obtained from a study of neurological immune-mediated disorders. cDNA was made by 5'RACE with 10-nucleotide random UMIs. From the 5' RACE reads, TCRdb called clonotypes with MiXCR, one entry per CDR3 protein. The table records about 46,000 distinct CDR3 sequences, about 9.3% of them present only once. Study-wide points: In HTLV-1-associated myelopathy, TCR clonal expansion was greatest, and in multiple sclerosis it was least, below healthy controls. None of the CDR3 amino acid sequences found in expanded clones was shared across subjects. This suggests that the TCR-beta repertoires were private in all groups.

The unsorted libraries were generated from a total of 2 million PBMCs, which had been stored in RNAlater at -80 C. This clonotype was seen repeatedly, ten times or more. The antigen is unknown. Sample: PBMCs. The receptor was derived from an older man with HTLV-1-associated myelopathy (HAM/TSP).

CDR3 coding DNA: TGTGCCAGCAGCCCGTGGGGGGACGGGGCCAACGTCCTGACTTTC. As protein: CASSPWGDGANVLTF. The chain recombines TRBV5-6 with TRBJ2-6, with a tentative D call TRBD2 (6 bases). This CDR3 is built from 15 residues. The V and J ends lost 4 bases and 4 bases respectively, with 12 bases between them. Germline values: CDR1 SGHDT, CDR2 YYEEEE.